This T cell receptor beta chain was identified in a study of shared clonotypes between healthy human individuals. Original methodology: ImmunoSEQ only sent back junction sequences with no quality scores, so filtering was done differently. Sequencing was performed with immunoSEQ multiplex PCR; in TCRdb, only in-frame clones are kept and a portion is missing. The V and J calls and the clone size are those of that table, but D and trimming were determined from the DNA. The repertoire includes some 530,000 clones, 60% to 80% of them detected once, and 12% sits in the top ten. Germline CDR1 is SGHRS and CDR2 is YFSETQ. Trimming removed 4 bases at V and 4 bases at J, with 14 bases between. This CDR3 is built from 14 residues.

The sequencing input was PBMCs. The TCR was taken from a woman in her 40s in good health. Some clones in this sample may be carry-over from other donors' samples. The chain uses TRBV5-1 and TRBJ1-1, with D possibly TRBD1 on 5 matching bases. The CDR3: CASSPGGGRTEAFF. The DNA of the CDR3 is TGCGCCAGCAGCCCCGGGGGAGGGCGCACTGAAGCTTTCTTT.